This T cell receptor (beta chain) was profiled in a study of technical replicates of blood from a handful of donors. Only in-frame clones appear in the TCRdb table, and some are missing; sequencing was by immunoSEQ multiplex PCR. This sample yields more than 65,000 clones, of which just under 95% are seen a single time; roughly 0.36% belongs to the top ten. Sequenced material: T cells isolated from PBMCs. This TCR was sampled from a human donor in good health.

The CDR3 spells CAWSALVSTDTQYF. CDR3 coding DNA: TGTGCCTGGAGTGCCCTAGTCAGCACAGATACGCAGTATTTT. The V call is TRBV30, the J call TRBJ2-3; no clear D gene. Trimming removed 1 base from V and 0 bases from J, with 8 bases in between. The CDR3 has 14 residues. Per germline, CDR1 GTSNPN and CDR2 SVGIG (reference sequence).